This entry lists 8 T cell receptor beta chains sequenced from one sample in a study of T cells after yellow fever vaccination. TCRdb independently ran MiXCR on the 5' RACE reads; one entry per CDR3 protein. The repertoire holds hundreds of thousands of distinct CDR3 sequences, with around 21% as singletons. Sequencing was performed on PBMCs, taken 15 days after the yellow fever booster vaccination. The receptor source for this set is a man aged 30-40 years who received the YFV17D yellow fever vaccine.

This clonotype turned up a few times. The chain couples TRBV20-1 to TRBJ2-5, with 8 bases aligning to TRBD2. This CDR3 is 12 amino acids long. Germline V gives CDR1 DFQATT, CDR2 SNEGSKA (reference sequence). Germline trimming cut 6 bases from V and 2 bases from J; bases unmatched to any gene: 2. CDR3 sequence: CSAQRGQETQYF. For the CDR3, the DNA is TGCAGTGCCCAGCGGGGGCAAGAGACCCAGTACTTC.

This clonotype came up a few times. V gene TRBV7-3 combines with J gene TRBJ2-1; D is unresolved. V was pared by 5 bases and J by 2 bases, with 7 bases between. The germline V gene encodes CDR1 SGHTA and CDR2 FQGTGA. The CDR3 runs to 13 residues. This CDR3 reads CASSLSTYNEQFF. The CDR3 coding sequence is TGTGCCAGCAGCCTTTCCACCTACAATGAGCAGTTCTTC.

The table lists this clonotype with a few counts. The J gene is TRBJ2-6, the V gene TRBV20-1, with D perhaps matching TRBD1 (6 bases). The V gene's germline CDR1 is DFQATT and CDR2 SNEGSKA (reference sequence). The V gene lost 0 bases and the J gene lost 4 bases, with 19 bases spanning the gap. This CDR3 has 18 amino acids. The DNA for the CDR3 is TGCAGTGCTAGAGATGGGGGCAAGCCTATAGGGGGGGCCAACGTCCTGACTTTC. Translating gives CSARDGGKPIGGANVLTF.

This clonotype showed up just a few times. V and J are TRBV10-3 and TRBJ2-5; 10 nucleotides match TRBD1. The V and J ends lost 3 bases and 5 bases, in that order; junction bases with no gene match: 6. Germline CDR1 reads ENHRY; CDR2 reads SYGVKD. This CDR3 is built from 15 residues. CDR3 protein: CAISDPTGGLETQYF. CDR3 bases: TGTGCCATCAGTGACCCGACAGGGGGCCTGGAGACCCAGTACTTC.

This clonotype has just a few counts. This chain connects TRBV5-1 to TRBJ1-2, with TRBD1 identical over 9 bases. The V segment lost 3 bases and the J segment 7 bases; nucleotides outside the gene matches: 13. The CDR3 sequence is 16 residues long. Germline V gives CDR1 SGHRS, CDR2 YFSETQ. The CDR3 spells CASSSYGRDRVLGYTF. CDR3 DNA sequence: TGCGCCAGCAGCTCATATGGCAGGGACAGGGTACTTGGCTACACCTTC.

This clonotype was counted a few times. This rearrangement joins TRBV3-1 to TRBJ2-7; 13 bases are shared with TRBD2. J was trimmed by 6 bases and V by 4 bases; bases with no gene match: 9. In germline, CDR1 is LGHDT, CDR2 YNNKEL (reference sequence). The CDR3 runs to 16 residues. The CDR3 bases are TGTGCCAGCAGCCCCCCAGGACTAGCGGGAGACCTCGAGCAGTACTTC. Its translation is CASSPPGLAGDLEQYF.

This clonotype occurred a few times. V gene TRBV20-1 combines with J gene TRBJ2-1; weak D call: TRBD2 (6 bases). This CDR3 region has 14 residues. V shed 3 bases and J shed 0 bases, with 9 bases lying between them. Per the germline V gene, CDR1 is DFQATT and CDR2 is SNEGSKA (reference sequence). As DNA, the CDR3 is TGCAGTGCTAGTGACGGGAGCTCCTACAATGAGCAGTTCTTC. It specifies CSASDGSSYNEQFF.

V usage is TRBV4-3 and J usage is TRBJ2-1, with TRBD2 identical over 9 bases. There are 15 residues in the CDR3. The junction had 8 bases not matched to a gene; V was cut back by 1 base and J by 10 bases. Germline V CDR1 and CDR2: LGHNA, YSLEER. The CDR3 nucleotides are TGCGCCAGCAGCCAAGGTGGGGCGGGAGGGAGGGAGCAGTTCTTC. Translation: CASSQGGAGGREQFF.